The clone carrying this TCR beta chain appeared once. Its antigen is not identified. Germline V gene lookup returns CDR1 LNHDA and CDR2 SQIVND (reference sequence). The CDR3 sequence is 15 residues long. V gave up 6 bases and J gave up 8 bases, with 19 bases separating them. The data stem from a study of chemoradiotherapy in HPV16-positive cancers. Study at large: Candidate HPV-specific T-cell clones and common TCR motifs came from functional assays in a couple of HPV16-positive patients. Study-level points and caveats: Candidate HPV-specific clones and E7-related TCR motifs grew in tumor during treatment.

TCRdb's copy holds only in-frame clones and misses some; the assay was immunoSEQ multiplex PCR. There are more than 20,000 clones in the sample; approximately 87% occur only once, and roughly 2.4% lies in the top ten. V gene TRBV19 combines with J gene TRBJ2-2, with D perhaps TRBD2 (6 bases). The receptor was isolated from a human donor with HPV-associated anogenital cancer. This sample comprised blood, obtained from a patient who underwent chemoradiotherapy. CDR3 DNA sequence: TGTGCCAGTAGCCCTCCGGGACTCAAATCAGGGGAGCTGTTTTTT. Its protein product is CASSPPGLKSGELFF.